This TCR beta chain was sequenced in a study of cytomegalovirus exposure and HLA in healthy donors. This CDR3 is 17 amino acids long. Germline loops: CDR1 LNHDA, CDR2 SQIVND (reference sequence). With 4 bases removed from V and 6 bases from J, the gap between germline ends came to 22 bases. Study conclusions and caveats: A later analysis showed that HLA-associated TCR beta chains had undergone more clonal expansion than equally common others. In vitro experiments confirmed that a few CMV-associated chains were specific for CMV antigens.

A word on this clone: The antigen is undetermined.

With 60 Vbeta and 13 Jbeta primers, the PCR was carried out. The data were produced by immunoSEQ multiplex PCR, yet TCRdb's version contains in-frame clones alone and is incomplete. Seen here are more than 150,000 clones, roughly 82% observed once, and the top ten hold 1.5%. Sequencing was done on a sample of PBMCs. The TCR was taken from a man in his forties or fifties in good health and CMV-seronegative. The V gene is TRBV19, the J gene TRBJ1-5, with D perhaps matching TRBD1 (6 bases). The CDR3 DNA is TGTGCCAGTAGTACCTCCATGGGGGGGGGCGCAGGTCAGCCCCAGCATTTT. Amino acids: CASSTSMGGGAGQPQHF.